This TCR beta chain was recorded in a study of neoadjuvant nivolumab and ipilimumab in lung cancer. Note on this clone: Its antigen is not identified.

The V end lost 3 bases, the J end lost 5 bases, and 11 bases lay between the germline ends. Germline V gene lookup returns CDR1 GTSNPN and CDR2 SVGIG (reference sequence). This CDR3 spans 13 amino acids. The data were produced by immunoSEQ multiplex PCR, yet TCRdb's version contains in-frame clones alone and is incomplete. Here the sample spans approximately 30,000 clones, 82% being singletons. General study results and limits: Resected tumors had greater TCR richness and clonality than uninvolved lung. Blood richness before therapy tracked richness in tumors resected after neoadjuvant therapy. From pretherapy to surgery, tumor richness and clonality rose with dual therapy.

This receptor was identified in an adult with non-small cell lung cancer. The chain carries TRBV30 and TRBJ1-5, with D perhaps TRBD1 (5 bases). The sample here was tumor tissue, taken after neoadjuvant nivolumab, alone or with ipilimumab, at or shortly before surgery. Here the CDR3 DNA reads TGTGCCTGGAGAGACAGTGAAGATCAGCCCCAGCATTTT. Translation: CAWRDSEDQPQHF.